This TCR beta chain was captured in a study of response to subunit inactivated influenza vaccine. Study results and caveats: T cells newly recruited by each seasonal influenza vaccination are few, the authors suggested.

In TCRdb, the RT-PCR reads were re-called with MiXCR into one record per CDR3 protein. The data contain approximately 520,000 distinct CDR3 sequences, more than 15% of them seen just once; the ten biggest clones take up 3%. A remark on this clonotype: Its antigen is not known.

V gave up 2 bases and J gave up 1 base, with 11 bases separating them. The CDR3 consists of 15 residues. This clonotype was sampled from a man aged 50 to 69 who received an inactivated influenza vaccine. The specimen comprised CD4+ T cells sorted from PBMCs, sampled around 25 months after vaccination. The rearrangement links TRBV12-3 or TRBV12-4 to TRBJ1-1; D is unresolved. CDR3 loop: CASSLTGPSNTEAFF. The CDR3, as DNA: TGTGCCAGCAGTTTAACGGGCCCGTCGAACACTGAAGCTTTCTTT.